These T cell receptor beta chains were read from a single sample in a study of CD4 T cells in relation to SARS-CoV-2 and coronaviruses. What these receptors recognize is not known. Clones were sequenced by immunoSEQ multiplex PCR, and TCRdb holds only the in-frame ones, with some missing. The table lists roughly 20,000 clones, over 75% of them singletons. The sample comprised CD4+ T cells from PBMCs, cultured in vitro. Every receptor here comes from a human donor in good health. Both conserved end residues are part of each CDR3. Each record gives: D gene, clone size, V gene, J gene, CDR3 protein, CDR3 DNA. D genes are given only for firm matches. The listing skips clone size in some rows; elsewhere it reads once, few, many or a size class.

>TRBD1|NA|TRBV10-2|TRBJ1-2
CATRSGTDDGYTF
TGCGCCACTCGTTCCGGGACAGATGATGGCTACACCTTC
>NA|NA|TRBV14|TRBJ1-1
CASSQVTGWDPFF
TGTGCCAGCAGCCAAGTGACAGGTTGGGACCCTTTCTTT
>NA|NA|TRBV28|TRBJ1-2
CASSFGLYGYTF
TGTGCCAGCAGTTTTGGTCTATATGGCTACACCTTC
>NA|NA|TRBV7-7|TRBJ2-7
CASSLAQSYEQYF
TGTGCCAGCAGCTTGGCCCAATCCTACGAGCAGTACTTC
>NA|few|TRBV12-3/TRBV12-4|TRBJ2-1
CASSPTYNEQFF
TGTGCCAGCAGCCCTACATACAATGAGCAGTTCTTC
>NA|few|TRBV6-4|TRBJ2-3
CASSAEGGGTDTQYF
TGTGCCAGCAGCGCGGAGGGGGGTGGCACAGATACGCAGTATTTT
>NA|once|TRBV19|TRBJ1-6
CASSGGPSSYNSPLHF
TGTGCCAGTAGCGGGGGACCGAGCTCCTATAATTCACCCCTCCACTTT
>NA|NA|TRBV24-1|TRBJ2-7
CATKDSGGSEQYF
TGTGCCACCAAAGATTCCGGCGGGTCCGAGCAGTACTTC
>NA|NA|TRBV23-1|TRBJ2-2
CASSQSTGYPGELFF
TGCGCCAGCAGTCAATCGACCGGGTACCCCGGGGAGCTGTTTTTT
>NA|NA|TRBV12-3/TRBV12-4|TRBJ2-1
CASSSQGSTEQFF
TGTGCCAGCAGTTCTCAGGGGTCCACTGAGCAGTTCTTC
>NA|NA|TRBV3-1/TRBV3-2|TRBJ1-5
CASSQGSGVGQPQHF
TGTGCCAGCAGCCAAGGTTCAGGGGTTGGTCAGCCCCAGCATTTT
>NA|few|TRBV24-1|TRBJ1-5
CATSVGYGGGHQPQHF
TGTGCCACCAGTGTGGGGTACGGGGGCGGGCATCAGCCCCAGCATTTT
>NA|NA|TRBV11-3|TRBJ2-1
CASSLDPYNEQFF
TGTGCCAGCAGCTTAGATCCCTACAATGAGCAGTTCTTC
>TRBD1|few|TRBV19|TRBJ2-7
CASSLKTGQGGYEQYF
TGTGCCAGTAGTCTCAAAACGGGACAGGGGGGCTACGAGCAGTACTTC
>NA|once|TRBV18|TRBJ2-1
CASSPPAGVGYNEQFF
TGTGCCAGCTCACCACCGGCAGGGGTCGGGTACAATGAGCAGTTCTTC
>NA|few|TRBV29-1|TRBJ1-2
CSVGSGPLRITF
TGCAGCGTTGGTTCCGGGCCCTTACGGATAACCTTC
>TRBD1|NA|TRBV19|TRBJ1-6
CASSSGTGGADNSPLHF
TGTGCCAGTAGTAGCGGTACAGGGGGCGCAGATAATTCACCCCTCCACTTT
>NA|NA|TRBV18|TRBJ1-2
CASSPGDGYTF
TGTGCCAGCTCACCAGGGGATGGCTACACCTTC
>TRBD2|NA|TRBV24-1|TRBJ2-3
CATSLAGELPDTQYF
TGTGCCACCTCCTTAGCGGGAGAACTACCAGATACGCAGTATTTT
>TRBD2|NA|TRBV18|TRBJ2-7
CASSPGLAGAEQYF
TGTGCCAGCTCACCGGGACTAGCGGGAGCGGAACAGTACTTC
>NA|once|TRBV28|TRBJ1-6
CASSPRGGWSPLHF
TGTGCCAGCAGTCCTAGGGGAGGGTGGTCACCCCTCCACTTT
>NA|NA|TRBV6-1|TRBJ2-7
CASSERWQYF
TGTGCCAGCAGTGAACGATGGCAGTACTTC
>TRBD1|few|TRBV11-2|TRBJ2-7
CASSPGGYEQYF
TGTGCCAGCAGCCCAGGGGGCTACGAGCAGTACTTC
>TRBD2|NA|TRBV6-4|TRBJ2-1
CATPSEGRLAGGPDYNEQFF
TGTGCCACCCCGTCCGAGGGTCGACTAGCGGGAGGGCCGGATTACAATGAGCAGTTCTTC
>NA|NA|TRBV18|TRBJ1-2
CASSPGAGNGYTF
TGTGCCAGCTCACCCGGGGCAGGTAATGGCTACACCTTC
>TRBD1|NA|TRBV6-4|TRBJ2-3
CASSGYQGADTQYF
TGTGCCAGCAGCGGATACCAGGGGGCGGATACGCAGTATTTT
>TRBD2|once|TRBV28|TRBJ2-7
CASRAPYGRAFYEQYF
TGTGCCAGTCGCGCCCCCTACGGGAGGGCCTTCTACGAGCAGTACTTC
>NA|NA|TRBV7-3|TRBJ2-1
CASSLLAVDYNEQFF
TGTGCCAGCAGCTTGCTAGCCGTAGACTACAATGAGCAGTTCTTC
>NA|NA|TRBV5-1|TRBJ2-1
CASSLPSSYNEQFF
TGCGCCAGCAGCCTCCCATCCTCCTACAATGAGCAGTTCTTC
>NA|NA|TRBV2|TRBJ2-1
CASSGKGGVSNEQFF
TGTGCCAGCAGTGGTAAGGGGGGGGTTTCGAATGAGCAGTTCTTC
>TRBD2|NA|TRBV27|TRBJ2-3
CASNVRGDRPTDTQYF
TGTGCCAGCAACGTGCGGGGGGACCGCCCCACAGATACGCAGTATTTT
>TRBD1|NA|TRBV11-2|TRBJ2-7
CASSTGQASYEQYF
TGTGCCAGCAGCACAGGACAGGCCTCCTACGAGCAGTACTTC
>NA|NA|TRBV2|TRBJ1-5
CASSEAVGQGNQPQHF
TGTGCCAGCAGTGAAGCCGTAGGGCAGGGCAATCAGCCCCAGCATTTT
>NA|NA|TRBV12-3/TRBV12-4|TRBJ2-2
CASRPNNGELFF
TGTGCCAGCAGGCCCAATAACGGGGAGCTGTTTTTT
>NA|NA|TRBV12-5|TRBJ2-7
CASGWESYEQYF
TGTGCTAGTGGTTGGGAGTCCTACGAGCAGTACTTC
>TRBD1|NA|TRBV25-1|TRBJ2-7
CASSATGTAYEQYF
TGTGCCAGCAGTGCCACTGGGACAGCCTACGAGCAGTACTTC
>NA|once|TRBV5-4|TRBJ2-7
CASSRTEATREQYF
TGTGCCAGCAGCCGGACAGAGGCCACTAGAGAGCAGTACTTC
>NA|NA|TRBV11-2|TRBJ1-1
CASSLVSFRDREAFF
TGTGCCAGCAGCTTAGTCTCTTTCCGGGACCGTGAAGCTTTCTTT
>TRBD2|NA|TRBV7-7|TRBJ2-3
CASSPGLADTDTQYF
TGTGCCAGCAGCCCGGGACTAGCAGACACAGATACGCAGTATTTT
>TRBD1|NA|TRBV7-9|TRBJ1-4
CASSGGQGITNEKLFF
TGTGCCAGCAGCGGGGGACAGGGAATAACTAATGAAAAACTGTTTTTT
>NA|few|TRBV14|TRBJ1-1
CASSQDYRTNTEAFF
TGTGCCAGCAGCCAAGATTACAGGACGAACACTGAAGCTTTCTTT
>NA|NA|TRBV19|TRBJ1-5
CASEGGADQPQHF
TGTGCCAGTGAGGGGGGGGCAGATCAGCCCCAGCATTTT
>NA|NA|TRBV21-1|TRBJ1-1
CASSKKGVWIEAFF
TGTGCCAGCAGCAAAAAAGGAGTCTGGATTGAAGCTTTCTTT
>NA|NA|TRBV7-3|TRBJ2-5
CASREGASAGTQYF
TGTGCCAGCAGGGAGGGGGCTTCCGCCGGGACCCAGTACTTC
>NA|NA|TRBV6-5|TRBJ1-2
CASSYSETNYGYTF
TGTGCCAGCAGTTACTCTGAAACTAACTATGGCTACACCTTC